The 25 T cell receptor beta chains reported below all come from one sample, sequenced in a study of blood T cells in healthy people across ages. The use of a sample-barcoded 5' primer and a J-beta primer mix characterized a second PCR of roughly 6 to 11 cycles. Using its own MiXCR run on the 5' RACE reads, TCRdb lists one record per CDR3 protein. Among about 1,600,000 distinct CDR3 sequences listed, 42% were seen once. Sequencing was carried out using blood. Receptors originate from a woman between 18 and 29 years old in good health.

In nucleotides, the CDR3 is TGCAGTGCTAGAGAATCCGGCGGGGGGGCCTACAATGAGCAGTTCTTC. It codes for CSARESGGGAYNEQFF. The gene calls are TRBV20-1 and TRBJ2-1, with 9 bases identical to TRBD2. The V segment lost 0 bases and the J segment 2 bases; nucleotides outside the gene matches: 5. CDR3 size: 16 residues. Germline V gives CDR1 DFQATT, CDR2 SNEGSKA (reference sequence).

The chain carries TRBV12-3 or TRBV12-4 and TRBJ2-1, with TRBD2 identical over 11 bases. The CDR3 spans 15 residues. Trimming removed 9 bases from V and 8 bases from J; junction bases left unmatched: 12. The CDR3 sequence is CARGFSGGGTYEQFF. The CDR3 coding sequence is TGTGCCAGGGGATTTAGCGGGGGGGGCACTTATGAGCAGTTCTTC.

This chain links TRBV4-3 with TRBJ2-5; no clear D. The J call may be wrong; the DNA end is better matched by TRBJ2-7. The length of the CDR3 is 14 residues. Looked up from germline, CDR1 is LGHNA and CDR2 is YSLEER. The CDR3 spells CASSQDNRSPEQYF. CDR3 nucleotides: TGCGCCAGCAGCCAAGATAACAGATCCCCCGAGCAGTACTTC.

The DNA for the CDR3 is TGTGCCAGCAGCCACGCGGGGAACACTGAAGCTTTCTTT. It is translated as CASSHAGNTEAFF. This chain joins TRBV3-1 and TRBJ1-1; no firm D call. Trimming cost V 3 bases and J 1 base, with 6 bases left between them. CDR1 and CDR2 from the germline V gene are LGHDT and YNNKEL (reference sequence). CDR3 length: 13 amino acids.

The V and J genes are TRBV10-2 and TRBJ1-2, with D perhaps TRBD1 (6 bases). The ends were cut back, 7 bases at V and 0 bases at J, with 18 bases in the middle. This CDR3 spans 16 amino acids. Germline lookup yields CDR1 WSHSY and CDR2 SAAADI. The CDR3 sequence: CASTTGDTAPNYGYTF. In nucleotides, the CDR3 is TGCGCCAGCACCACCGGGGACACGGCCCCTAACTATGGCTACACCTTC.

The genes are TRBV20-1 and TRBJ2-5; 9 nucleotides match TRBD1. CDR1 is DFQATT and CDR2 is SNEGSKA in the germline V gene (reference sequence). J gave up 2 bases and V 5 bases, and 6 bases lay outside the gene matches. The CDR3 has 14 amino acids. The CDR3 reads CSAPRQGVQETQYF. CDR3 nucleotide sequence: TGCAGTGCTCCCCGACAGGGGGTGCAAGAGACCCAGTACTTC.

This clonotype has only a few counts. The chain's CDR3 is CSPVMNTEAFF. CDR3 DNA: TGCAGCCCGGTCATGAACACTGAAGCTTTCTTT. The V and J genes are TRBV29-1 and TRBJ1-1; no clear D gene. V was cut by 8 bases and J by 0 bases, with 7 bases left in between. The length of the CDR3 is 11 residues. In germline, CDR1 is SQVTM, CDR2 ANQGSEA.

This clonotype was picked up one time. A read error is possible here, since a much larger clone lies one base away. V usage is TRBV27 and J usage is TRBJ2-7, with TRBD2 matching over 10 bases. Germline CDR1 MNHEY, CDR2 SMNVEV (reference sequence). This CDR3 spans 16 amino acids. V shed 5 bases and J 12 bases; nucleotides not matched to a gene: 19. This CDR3 is CASSHLAGVVQETRYF. The CDR3 DNA sequence: TGTGCCAGCAGTCATCTAGCGGGGGTCGTCCAAGAGACCCGGTACTTC.

The table lists this clonotype with a few counts. The gene calls are TRBV3-1 and TRBJ2-7; D gene ambiguous. The germline gives CDR1 LGHDT, CDR2 YNNKEL (reference sequence). This CDR3 contains 16 residues. Trimming pared 4 bases from V and 2 bases from J, leaving 18 bases between. The CDR3 region is CASSLTGSPVPYEQYF. The DNA of the CDR3 is TGTGCCAGCAGCCTAACCGGTTCCCCCGTCCCCTACGAGCAGTACTTC.

Notes on this clonotype: At one boundary the junction diverges from the germline segment, which might be a read error. This rearrangement joins TRBV27 to TRBJ1-2, with D uncertain. The CDR3 has 14 amino acids. Germline values: CDR1 MNHEY, CDR2 SMNVEV (reference sequence). DNA of the CDR3: TGTGCCAGCAGTCCAACCTCCGTAGCTGATGGCCACACCTTC. Amino acids: CASSPTSVADGHTF.

The table lists this clonotype with a few counts. This rearrangement joins TRBV29-1 to TRBJ2-4; D is unclear. CDR3 length: 13 residues. Trimming pared 2 bases from V and 13 bases from J, leaving 18 bases between. Germline CDR1 reads SQVTM; CDR2 reads ANQGSEA. This CDR3 reads CSVEPQVGQMQYF. In DNA, the CDR3 is TGCAGCGTTGAACCCCAGGTTGGGCAGATGCAGTACTTC.

This clonotype came up a few times. The chain employs TRBV18 and TRBJ1-2; 11 bases fit TRBD1. Germline V gives CDR1 KGHSH, CDR2 LQKENI. The CDR3 extends over 14 amino acids. After removal of 1 base from V and 7 bases from J, the junction contained 2 bases not matched to a gene. The CDR3 DNA reads as TGTGCCAGCTCACCACGGGACAGGGGGTCTGGCTACACCTTC. Its protein product is CASSPRDRGSGYTF.

The genes are TRBV4-2 and TRBJ2-3; D perhaps matches TRBD2 (5 bases). CDR3 length equals 14 residues. The germline CDR1 and CDR2 sequences are LGHNA and YNFKEQ. V lost 0 bases to trimming and J lost 3 bases, with 7 bases between them. CDR3 nucleotide sequence: TGTGCCAGCAGCCAAGAAGGGAGAACAGATACGCAGTATTTT. Amino acids: CASSQEGRTDTQYF.

This sequence joins TRBV20-1 and TRBJ2-1; D gene unclear. Germline V gives CDR1 DFQATT, CDR2 SNEGSKA (reference sequence). The CDR3 is 19 residues long. V was clipped by 8 bases and J by 2 bases, with 31 bases between them. CDR3 sequence: CSTSSRASPQLRTYNEQFF. The CDR3 DNA follows: TGCAGTACCTCAAGTAGGGCTTCGCCTCAATTGAGGACCTACAATGAGCAGTTCTTC.

This clonotype was found a few times. J is TRBJ2-7 and V is TRBV10-3; perhaps TRBD2 as D (6 bases). CDR1 is ENHRY and CDR2 is SYGVKD in the germline V gene. V was clipped by 3 bases and J by 1 base, with 13 bases between them. The CDR3 is 15 residues long. CDR3 loop: CAISDPGSPSYEQYF. The CDR3, as DNA: TGTGCCATCAGTGACCCCGGGAGCCCGTCCTACGAGCAGTACTTC.

V usage is TRBV5-1 and J usage is TRBJ2-7, with 8 bases that match TRBD1. With 0 bases clipped from V and 4 bases from J, the junction kept 6 bases outside the gene matches. CDR3 length: 15 residues. Per germline, CDR1 SGHRS and CDR2 YFSETQ. CDR3 in DNA: TGCGCCAGCAGCTTGGGGGCAGGGGGCAAGTACGAGCAGTACTTC. It codes for CASSLGAGGKYEQYF. Full variable domain (rest looked up from reference TRBV5-1 and TRBJ2-7): KAGVTQTPRYLIKTRGQQVTLSCSPISGHRSVSWYQQTPGQGLQFLFEYFSETQRNKGNFPGRFSGRQFSNSRSEMNVSTLELGDSALYLCASSLGAGGKYEQYFGPGTRLTVT.

This chain uses TRBV9 with TRBJ1-5, with TRBD1 identical over 8 bases. The CDR3 loop spans 16 amino acids. Germline V gene data show CDR1 as SGDLS and CDR2 as YYNGEE. V was clipped by 5 bases and J by 5 bases; unmatched bases: 12. The CDR3 here is CASRASDRGLHQPQHF. The DNA for the CDR3 is TGTGCCAGCAGGGCCTCAGACAGGGGTCTCCATCAGCCCCAGCATTTT.

This sequence joins TRBV14 and TRBJ1-1; D not resolved. V lost 1 base and J 10 bases, leaving 10 bases between the germline ends. This CDR3 contains 12 residues. Germline CDR1 reads SGHDN; CDR2 reads FVKESK. The CDR3 nucleotides read TGTGCCAGCAGCCAAGGAGGTCGGGCAGCTTTCTTT. It translates to CASSQGGRAAFF.

This clonotype appeared a few times. This chain uses TRBV4-1 with TRBJ2-1; D ambiguous. CDR1 MGHRA and CDR2 YSYEKL come from the germline V gene. The V end lost 5 bases, the J end lost 8 bases, and 16 bases lay between the germline ends. CDR3 length: 14 amino acids. CDR3 protein: CASSADRLGDEQFF. The CDR3 bases are TGCGCCAGCAGCGCGGACCGTCTTGGGGATGAGCAGTTCTTC.

This clonotype was seen a handful of times. The chain has TRBV6-1 and TRBJ2-7; a possible D gene is TRBD2 (6 bases). Germline values: CDR1 MNHNS, CDR2 SASEGT. Trimming stripped 3 bases from V and 2 bases from J, with 14 bases between. The CDR3 totals 15 residues. CDR3 in amino acids: CASSDQRAVTYEQYF. The CDR3 DNA is TGTGCCAGCAGTGACCAGCGGGCAGTAACCTACGAGCAGTACTTC.

Many counts were recorded for this clonotype. This chain connects TRBV29-1 to TRBJ2-3; 8 bases map to TRBD1. The CDR3 has 16 residues. Per germline, CDR1 SQVTM and CDR2 ANQGSEA. The J segment lost 3 bases and the V segment lost 1 base, leaving 9 bases of the junction unmatched. CDR3 DNA sequence: TGCAGCGTTGAAGGGACCGACAGGGGAATTACAGATACGCAGTATTTT. Protein sequence: CSVEGTDRGITDTQYF.

This sequence joins TRBV27 and TRBJ2-4; TRBD1 aligns across 7 bases. The J call may be in error: the DNA end matches TRBJ2-7 better. Looked up from germline, CDR1 is MNHEY and CDR2 is SMNVEV (reference sequence). The CDR3 has 13 amino acids. The CDR3 loop reads CASTRNRGNEQYF. The CDR3 coding sequence is TGTGCCAGCACCCGTAACAGGGGAAACGAGCAGTACTTC.

This clonotype was counted between two and nine times. This rearrangement joins TRBV5-6 to TRBJ2-1; 9 positions agree with TRBD2. V was clipped by 5 bases and J by 0 bases; unmatched bases: 9. In germline, CDR1 is SGHDT, CDR2 YYEEEE. The CDR3 length is 17 residues. CDR3 region: CASSAGTSRLSYNEQFF. Here the CDR3 DNA reads TGTGCCAGCAGTGCCGGGACTAGCCGACTCTCCTACAATGAGCAGTTCTTC. Full variable domain (rest looked up from reference TRBV5-6 and TRBJ2-1): DAGVTQSPTHLIKTRGQQVTLRCSPKSGHDTVSWYQQALGQGPQFIFQYYEEEERQRGNFPDRFSGHQFPNYSSELNVNALLLGDSALYLCASSAGTSRLSYNEQFFGPGTRLTVL.

The chain carries TRBV7-2 and TRBJ2-7; D call uncertain. Germline lookup yields CDR1 SGHTA and CDR2 FQGNSA. The CDR3 runs 14 residues. Trimming stripped 4 bases from V and 7 bases from J, with 17 bases between. In nucleotides, the CDR3 is TGTGCCAGCAGCTCCCAACCGCCTAACAATGAGCAGTACTTC. Translation gives CASSSQPPNNEQYF.

The chain recombines TRBV6-5 with TRBJ2-7, with D possibly being TRBD1 or TRBD2 (5 bases each). The germline V gene has CDR1 MNHEY and CDR2 SVGAGI. Trimming removed 5 bases at V and 1 base at J, with 12 bases between. The CDR3 sequence is 14 residues long. The CDR3 nucleotides are TGTGCCAGCAGTAGGGGACCTACGTCCTACGAGCAGTACTTC. It yields the protein CASSRGPTSYEQYF.